This is a list of T cell receptor beta chains from one sample in a study of cytomegalovirus exposure and HLA in healthy donors. The protocol was immunoSEQ multiplex PCR, while the TCRdb copy is restricted to in-frame clones and leaves out a portion. Of some 130,000 clones listed, about 87% are singletons. Material: PBMCs. The receptors originated from a woman aged 30 to 39 in good health and CMV-seronegative. Both conserved end residues are part of each CDR3. Fields, in order: D gene, V gene, J gene, clone size, CDR3 DNA, CDR3 protein. D genes are given only for firm matches. For some rows the clone size is stated as once, few or many, or as a class when expanded; others skip it.

>TRBD1|TRBV5-1|TRBJ2-3|-
TGCGCCAGCAGCTTGGCCCCGGGGACAGGAACAGATACGCAGTATTTT
CASSLAPGTGTDTQYF
>TRBD1|TRBV7-9|TRBJ1-2|-
TGTGCCAGCAGCTCGACAGGGGGGGCCTATGGCTACACCTTC
CASSSTGGAYGYTF
>-|TRBV7-5|TRBJ1-5|-
TGTGTCAGAAGCAAAGAGCCGGGACAGGGGTTGAATGGCAATCAGCCCCAGCATTTT
CVRSKEPGQGLNGNQPQHF
>TRBD1|TRBV7-9|TRBJ2-7|-
TGTTCCAGCAGCCATATCCTTGGGGGGACAGGCCCCTACGAGCAGTACTTC
CSSSHILGGTGPYEQYF
>-|TRBV20-1|TRBJ2-7|-
TGCAGTGCTACCCTTAACTACGAGCAGTACTTC
CSATLNYEQYF
>TRBD1|TRBV28|TRBJ2-7|few
TGTGCCAGCAGTGGACAGGGGGCGCACGCCTACGAGCAGTACTTC
CASSGQGAHAYEQYF
>-|TRBV27|TRBJ2-7|-
TGTGCCAGCAGTTCCCAGTGGGGGACGGTGGGGAGGGAGCAGTACTTC
CASSSQWGTVGREQYF
>-|TRBV2|TRBJ1-4|-
TGTGCCAGCAGGGAGGGAGTGGAAAAACTGTTTTTT
CASREGVEKLFF
>-|TRBV28|TRBJ1-1|-
TGTGCCATCTCCAGGGAGGCTGAAGCTTTCTTT
CAISREAEAFF
>TRBD2|TRBV27|TRBJ2-4|-
TGTGCCGAGGCCGGGAGGCTAGCGGGATCTTTAGCCAAAAACATTCAGTACTTC
CAEAGRLAGSLAKNIQYF
>TRBD2|TRBV6-5|TRBJ2-1|-
TGTGCCAGCAGTTACGTGCTAGCGGGGGCTATCAATGAGCAGTTCTTC
CASSYVLAGAINEQFF
>TRBD2|TRBV28|TRBJ2-2|-
TGTGCCAGCAGACATACTAGCGGGACCATAAACACCGGGGAGCTGTTTTTT
CASRHTSGTINTGELFF
>TRBD1|TRBV14|TRBJ1-4|-
TGTGCCAGCAGCCCCCGGGACAGCCTAGAAAAACTGTTTTTT
CASSPRDSLEKLFF
>TRBD1|TRBV6-1|TRBJ1-1|-
TGTGCCAGCAAAAGACAGGGGAACACTGAAGCTTTCTTT
CASKRQGNTEAFF
>-|TRBV5-6|TRBJ2-5|-
TGTGCCAGCAGCTTGTCATCCGGGTTAGAGACCCAGTACTTC
CASSLSSGLETQYF
>TRBD1|TRBV7-8|TRBJ1-1|-
TGTGCCAGCAGCCTGACAGGGTCGGGCACTGAAGCTTTCTTT
CASSLTGSGTEAFF
>TRBD2|TRBV5-4|TRBJ2-3|-
TGTGCCAGCAGCGTCGGGACTAAGACAGATACGCAGTATTTT
CASSVGTKTDTQYF
>TRBD1|TRBV10-3|TRBJ1-1|-
TGTGCCATCAGTGAGTACAGGGGGCTGAACACTGAAGCTTTCTTT
CAISEYRGLNTEAFF
>-|TRBV27|TRBJ1-4|once
TGTGCCAGCAGCCTACAGGGCCCTAATGAAAAACTGTTTTTT
CASSLQGPNEKLFF
>TRBD1|TRBV4-2|TRBJ2-2|once
TGTGCCAGCAGCCAAGGGACAGGGGGCACCGGAGAGCTGTTTTTT
CASSQGTGGTGELFF
>TRBD1|TRBV28|TRBJ1-2|-
TGTGCCAGCAGTTCGCCCTCCTCCGACAGGGGGAACTATGGCTACACCTTC
CASSSPSSDRGNYGYTF